A selection of T cell receptor beta chains follows, all from one sample in a study of OX40 agonist ivuxolimab in advanced cancers. Here immunoSEQ multiplex PCR was the method, and the copy in TCRdb shows in-frame clones only, minus some. The sample holds 50,000 to 60,000 clones, roughly nine tenths seen once. The material sequenced was CD4+ or CD8+ T cells sorted from blood, taken in a trial of the OX40 agonist ivuxolimab. The receptors were sampled from an adult with an advanced solid tumor such as melanoma, head and neck, liver or kidney cancer. Both conserved end residues are part of each CDR3. Fields, in order: J gene, D gene, clone size, V gene, CDR3 DNA, CDR3 protein. A D gene is named only where the DNA matches it firmly. Clone size is given for some rows only: seen once, a few or many times, or a class if the clone is expanded.

j_call: TRBJ2-1; d_call: .; clone_size: .; v_call: TRBV12-5; cdr3_nt: TGTGCTAGTGGTTTGGGTAATGAGCAGTTCTTC; cdr3_aa: CASGLGNEQFF
j_call: TRBJ2-7; d_call: .; clone_size: few; v_call: TRBV6-5; cdr3_nt: TGTGCCAGCAGTTATGACAGGGGAGGGACCTACGAGCAGTACTTC; cdr3_aa: CASSYDRGGTYEQYF
j_call: TRBJ2-5; d_call: .; clone_size: .; v_call: TRBV30; cdr3_nt: TGTGCCTGGAACCGGGGGGCCCAAGAGACCCAGTACTTC; cdr3_aa: CAWNRGAQETQYF
j_call: TRBJ2-7; d_call: .; clone_size: .; v_call: TRBV2; cdr3_nt: TGTGCCAGCAGTGAAGCTTTAGCGGTTCCTCCGGGGGAGCAGTACTTC; cdr3_aa: CASSEALAVPPGEQYF
j_call: TRBJ2-7; d_call: TRBD2; clone_size: .; v_call: TRBV15; cdr3_nt: TGTGCCACCAGCAGAGATCCACGGGGGGGGTACGAGCAGTACTTC; cdr3_aa: CATSRDPRGGYEQYF
j_call: TRBJ2-1; d_call: .; clone_size: .; v_call: TRBV5-1; cdr3_nt: TGCGCCAGCAGCTTGTTAGGACAGTCGGATGAGCAGTTCTTC; cdr3_aa: CASSLLGQSDEQFF
j_call: TRBJ2-7; d_call: .; clone_size: few; v_call: TRBV7-2; cdr3_nt: TGTGCCAGCAGCCCCCCCCTAGCGAATTACGAGCAGTACTTC; cdr3_aa: CASSPPLANYEQYF
j_call: TRBJ1-2; d_call: TRBD1; clone_size: .; v_call: TRBV18; cdr3_nt: TGTGCCAGCTCACCGGGACAGGGGAGCTATGGCTACACCTTC; cdr3_aa: CASSPGQGSYGYTF
j_call: TRBJ2-3; d_call: .; clone_size: .; v_call: TRBV10-1; cdr3_nt: TGCGCCAGCAGTGAGGATTATAGTAGCACAGATACGCAGTATTTT; cdr3_aa: CASSEDYSSTDTQYF
j_call: TRBJ2-1; d_call: TRBD2; clone_size: .; v_call: TRBV7-6; cdr3_nt: TGTGCCAGCAGCTCTCGGGCGGCGGGAGTAAGATGGGGTGAGCAGTTCTTC; cdr3_aa: CASSSRAAGVRWGEQFF